Listed below are T cell receptor beta chains from one sample, sequenced in a study of blood T cell repertoires in COVID-19. The table came from immunoSEQ multiplex PCR; TCRdb's copy has only in-frame clones and leaves some out. Seen here are about 140,000 clones, approximately 86% observed once, and the top ten hold under 6.5%. The sequencing input was peripheral blood. All receptors come from a human donor in a cohort sampled during active COVID-19. Both conserved end residues are part of each CDR3. The order of the fields is J gene, CDR3 length, clone size, V gene, D gene, CDR3 protein, CDR3 DNA. The D gene is left open where the match is weak. Expanded clones get a size class; other rows say once, few or many, or leave the size out.

J: TRBJ2-3
length: 13
size: NA
V: TRBV4-1
D: TRBD2
CDR3: CASSRGGTDTQYF
DNA: TGCGCCAGCAGTCGGGGGGGCACAGATACGCAGTATTTT

J: TRBJ2-3
length: 16
size: NA
V: TRBV9
D: NA
CDR3: CASSVVSRGAGDTQYF
DNA: TGTGCCAGCAGCGTAGTGAGTCGGGGGGCCGGAGATACGCAGTATTTT

J: TRBJ1-6
length: 12
size: NA
V: TRBV7-9
D: NA
CDR3: CASSFPGSPLHF
DNA: TGTGCCAGCAGCTTCCCAGGATCACCCCTCCACTTT

J: TRBJ1-2
length: 15
size: NA
V: TRBV28
D: TRBD1
CDR3: CASRFYGQGALGYTF
DNA: TGTGCCAGCAGGTTCTATGGACAGGGGGCGCTTGGCTACACCTTC

J: TRBJ2-6
length: 15
size: NA
V: TRBV7-6
D: NA
CDR3: CASSLGGTGANVLTF
DNA: TGTGCCAGCAGCTTAGGAGGGACTGGGGCCAACGTCCTGACTTTC

J: TRBJ1-1
length: 11
size: NA
V: TRBV12-3/TRBV12-4
D: NA
CDR3: CASRIQGKAFF
DNA: TGTGCCAGCAGGATACAGGGTAAAGCTTTCTTT

J: TRBJ1-1
length: 14
size: NA
V: TRBV5-1
D: TRBD1
CDR3: CASSGGTANTEAFF
DNA: TGCGCCAGCAGCGGGGGGACAGCGAACACTGAAGCTTTCTTT

J: TRBJ2-1
length: 13
size: NA
V: TRBV27
D: NA
CDR3: CASSLDPGIGQFF
DNA: TGTGCCAGCAGTCTAGACCCGGGAATAGGGCAGTTCTTC

J: TRBJ2-7
length: 12
size: NA
V: TRBV6-1
D: NA
CDR3: CASSEAPGVKNF
DNA: TGTGCCAGCAGTGAAGCGCCCGGGGTCAAGAACTTC

J: TRBJ2-1
length: 15
size: NA
V: TRBV6-5
D: TRBD2
CDR3: CASGARSVAGDEQFF
DNA: TGTGCCAGCGGAGCCCGGTCGGTAGCGGGAGATGAGCAGTTCTTC

J: TRBJ2-1
length: 19
size: once
V: TRBV24-1
D: TRBD2
CDR3: CATSDSGRTHQLVVDEQFF
DNA: TGTGCCACCTCTGATAGCGGGAGGACCCACCAGCTTGTGGTCGATGAGCAGTTCTTC

J: TRBJ2-4
length: 14
size: NA
V: TRBV2
D: NA
CDR3: CASSRGTTFNIQYF
DNA: TGTGCCAGCAGCCGAGGCACCACTTTCAACATTCAGTACTTC

J: TRBJ2-3
length: 18
size: NA
V: TRBV19
D: TRBD2
CDR3: CASSMGGASGWFTDTQYF
DNA: TGTGCCAGTAGTATGGGCGGGGCTAGCGGGTGGTTCACAGATACGCAGTATTTT

J: TRBJ1-2
length: 15
size: NA
V: TRBV10-1
D: TRBD1
CDR3: CASSLDRDRENGYTF
DNA: TGCGCCAGCAGCCTAGATCGGGACAGAGAAAATGGCTACACCTTC

J: TRBJ1-1
length: 17
size: NA
V: TRBV5-5
D: TRBD1
CDR3: CASSLLGRGQLGTEAFF
DNA: TGTGCCAGCAGCTTGCTTGGCAGGGGGCAATTGGGGACTGAAGCTTTCTTT

J: TRBJ1-2
length: 13
size: NA
V: TRBV28
D: TRBD1
CDR3: CASSPGTGYGYTF
DNA: TGTGCCAGCAGTCCTGGGACAGGTTATGGCTACACCTTC

J: TRBJ2-5
length: 15
size: NA
V: TRBV3-1/TRBV3-2
D: NA
CDR3: CASSQDRVYQETQYF
DNA: TGTGCCAGCAGCCAAGATCGGGTTTACCAAGAGACCCAGTACTTC

J: TRBJ2-7
length: 15
size: NA
V: TRBV15
D: NA
CDR3: CATSRDGLTDYEQYF
DNA: TGTGCCACCAGCAGAGACGGACTCACAGACTACGAGCAGTACTTC

J: TRBJ2-7
length: 14
size: NA
V: TRBV5-8
D: TRBD2
CDR3: CASSPGTSGDGQYF
DNA: TGTGCCAGCAGCCCCGGGACTAGCGGGGACGGGCAGTACTTC

J: TRBJ2-1
length: 16
size: NA
V: TRBV9
D: NA
CDR3: CASSVETGVTYNEQFF
DNA: TGTGCCAGCAGCGTAGAAACGGGGGTAACCTACAATGAGCAGTTCTTC

J: TRBJ1-6
length: 13
size: few
V: TRBV9
D: NA
CDR3: CASSVGRSAPLHF
DNA: TGTGCCAGCAGCGTGGGGCGTTCAGCACCCCTCCACTTT

J: TRBJ1-4
length: 14
size: NA
V: TRBV4-1
D: NA
CDR3: CASSHPATNEKLFF
DNA: TGCGCCAGCAGCCATCCTGCAACTAATGAAAAACTGTTTTTT

J: TRBJ1-1
length: 17
size: NA
V: TRBV4-1
D: NA
CDR3: CASSPRYRDTINTEAFF
DNA: TGCGCCAGCAGCCCGAGGTACCGGGACACTATTAACACTGAAGCTTTCTTT

J: TRBJ1-5
length: 16
size: once
V: TRBV27
D: TRBD1
CDR3: CASSPSGQGPDQPQHF
DNA: TGTGCCAGCAGTCCGTCGGGACAGGGGCCCGATCAGCCCCAGCATTTT

J: TRBJ1-4
length: 17
size: NA
V: TRBV28
D: TRBD1
CDR3: CASSPWTGGSANEKLFF
DNA: TGTGCCAGCAGTCCTTGGACAGGGGGCTCGGCTAATGAAAAACTGTTTTTT

J: TRBJ2-2
length: 17
size: NA
V: TRBV21-1
D: NA
CDR3: CASSKARGGEGTGELFF
DNA: TGTGCCAGCAGCAAAGCGCGCGGCGGGGAAGGGACCGGGGAGCTGTTTTTT

J: TRBJ2-1
length: 17
size: NA
V: TRBV18
D: TRBD2
CDR3: CASSPPGAGGSGNEQFF
DNA: TGTGCCAGCTCACCACCTGGAGCGGGGGGTTCTGGGAATGAGCAGTTCTTC